What follows are 19 T cell receptor beta chains derived from one specimen sequenced in a study of T cells in Graves' hyperthyroidism and ophthalmopathy. Using RNA transcripts as the source, TCR beta CDR3 regions were amplified. HTBI primers were used for first-round RT-PCR of the TCR CDR3. TCRdb analysed the multiplex PCR reads with MiXCR anew, one entry per CDR3 protein. The sample has about 480,000 distinct CDR3 sequences; about an eighth are singletons. The sequenced sample was blood. The receptors originated from a woman in her late teens or twenties with Graves' hyperthyroidism.

This clonotype was seen only a few times. The genes are TRBV4-2 and TRBJ1-4; no clear D gene. The V gene lost 2 bases and the J gene lost 4 bases, with 11 bases spanning the gap. The CDR3 sequence is 15 residues long. Germline CDR1 LGHNA, CDR2 YNFKEQ. The CDR3 here is CASSQLLGINEKLFF. The CDR3 DNA is TGTGCCAGCAGCCAACTTCTCGGGATTAATGAAAAACTGTTTTTT.

Concerning this clonotype: An end of the junction does not agree with germline; a read error may underlie this. This chain links TRBV28 with TRBJ2-7; 9 nucleotides match TRBD2. The CDR3 length is 14 residues. Looked up from germline, CDR1 is MDHEN and CDR2 is SYDVKM. The CDR3 region is CANSSGSAAYEQYF. Written as DNA, the CDR3 is TGTGCCAACAGTAGCGGGAGCGCCGCCTACGAGCAGTACTTC.

This clonotype was picked up many times. In DNA form, the CDR3 reads TGTGCCAGCAGTTCCCCCCGGACTAGCGGGAATACGCAGTATTTT. Its translation: CASSSPRTSGNTQYF. The V and J genes are TRBV27 and TRBJ2-3, with 12 bases aligning to TRBD2. The trim removed 4 bases at V and 7 bases at J, leaving 6 bases unmatched. Per germline, CDR1 MNHEY and CDR2 SMNVEV (reference sequence). There are 15 residues in the CDR3.

This clonotype was seen a few times. This chain joins TRBV9 and TRBJ2-1, with D possibly being TRBD2 (5 bases). The CDR3 is 15 residues long. Trimming took 0 bases from V and 2 from J, leaving 9 bases between them. Looked up from germline, CDR1 is SGDLS and CDR2 is YYNGEE. The CDR3 spells CASSVGGHPYNEQFF. The CDR3 DNA reads TGTGCCAGCAGCGTAGGAGGGCACCCCTACAATGAGCAGTTCTTC.

This clonotype has at least ten counts. The chain is built from TRBV20-1 and TRBJ2-2; 9 bases map to TRBD2. V gave up 6 bases and J gave up 8 bases; unmatched junction bases: 10. The CDR3 length is 14 residues. Germline CDR1 DFQATT, CDR2 SNEGSKA (reference sequence). CDR3 amino acids: CSAPLAGVGGELFF. Here the CDR3 DNA reads TGCAGTGCACCCTTAGCGGGAGTAGGTGGGGAGCTGTTTTTT.

This clonotype was seen many times. The gene calls are TRBV4-2 and TRBJ1-4, with unresolved D. CDR1 is LGHNA and CDR2 is YNFKEQ in the germline V gene. The V end was cut by 4 bases, the J end by 8 bases, with 8 bases between. The length of the CDR3 is 12 residues. The CDR3 DNA reads TGTGCCAGCAGCCCTCAGGAAGAAAAACTGTTTTTT. It encodes CASSPQEEKLFF.

The chain links TRBV6-2 or TRBV6-3 to TRBJ1-4, with D maybe TRBD1 (6 bases). The germline V gene encodes CDR1 MNHEY and CDR2 SVGEGT. Trimming cost V 7 bases and J 4 bases, with 13 bases left between them. The CDR3 contains 14 residues. The CDR3 coding sequence is TGTGCCAGCACTCTGACAGGCGGTAATGAAAAACTGTTTTTT. It is translated as CASTLTGGNEKLFF.

In this sample, this clonotype turned up many times. This chain links TRBV6-1 with TRBJ2-7; TRBD2 matches at 8 bases. The CDR3 spans 13 residues. Germline CDR1 MNHNS, CDR2 SASEGT. The trim removed 8 bases at V and 2 bases at J, leaving 5 bases unmatched. Here the CDR3 reads CASRSGSPYEQYF. In DNA, the CDR3 is TGTGCCAGCCGGAGCGGGAGTCCCTACGAGCAGTACTTC.

This clonotype was found many times. This chain joins TRBV20-1 and TRBJ2-3, with 9 bases fitting TRBD2. This CDR3 has 19 amino acids. Unmatched junction bases numbered 14, after V lost 1 base and J lost 0 bases. In germline, CDR1 is DFQATT, CDR2 SNEGSKA (reference sequence). CDR3 nucleotide sequence: TGCAGTGCTAGAGGACTGACTAGCGGAGGGAGTCCCAGCACAGATACGCAGTATTTT. It specifies CSARGLTSGGSPSTDTQYF.

Only a few counts were recorded for this clonotype. The rearrangement joins TRBV2 to TRBJ1-2; possible D gene TRBD1, 5 bases. In germline, CDR1 is SNHLY, CDR2 FYNNEI. Trimming pared 6 bases from V and 1 base from J, leaving 12 bases between. The CDR3 sequence is 14 residues long. The CDR3 sequence is CASRCRVGNYGYTF. The DNA of the CDR3 is TGTGCCAGCAGATGCAGGGTTGGTAACTATGGCTACACCTTC.

This clonotype has ten or more counts. A much larger clone is a single base away; this may be a read error. The CDR3 is CASSTGARGYDYTF. As DNA, the CDR3 is TGTGCCAGCAGTACGGGGGCCCGGGGCTATGACTACACCTTC. The chain employs TRBV12-3 or TRBV12-4 and TRBJ1-2, with a tentative D call TRBD1 (6 bases). This CDR3 has 14 amino acids.

This clonotype was counted between two and nine times. The rearrangement joins TRBV15 to TRBJ2-1; 9 nucleotides line up with TRBD2. Germline CDR1 reads LNHNV; CDR2 reads YYDKDF (reference sequence). J was trimmed by 5 bases and V by 8 bases; bases with no gene match: 4. This CDR3 has 13 amino acids. DNA for the CDR3: TGTGCCACCGGGACTAGCATAAACAATGAGCAGTTCTTC. It is translated as CATGTSINNEQFF.

This clonotype has at least ten counts. The chain has TRBV30 and TRBJ2-1; D uncertain. Trimming removed 5 bases from V and 6 bases from J, with 8 bases in between. There are 11 residues in the CDR3. The germline V gene has CDR1 GTSNPN and CDR2 SVGIG (reference sequence). The CDR3 loop reads CAWEDFNEQFF. The CDR3 DNA follows: TGTGCCTGGGAAGACTTCAATGAGCAGTTCTTC.

At least ten counts were recorded for this clonotype. The chain links TRBV27 to TRBJ1-4, with unresolved D. The CDR3 sequence is 15 residues long. V was pared by 7 bases and J by 8 bases, with 20 bases between. Germline loops: CDR1 MNHEY, CDR2 SMNVEV (reference sequence). The CDR3 DNA sequence: TGTGCCAGCACCAAAACGGGCACAGTTGGGGAAAAACTGTTTTTT. Translating it yields CASTKTGTVGEKLFF. Variable domain in full (rest from reference TRBV27 and TRBJ1-4): EAQVTQNPRYLITVTGKKLTVTCSQNMNHEYMSWYRQDPGLGLRQIYYSMNVEVTDKGDVPEGYKVSRKEKRNFPLILESPSPNQTSLYFCASTKTGTVGEKLFFGSGTQLSVL.

This clonotype was seen a handful of times. CDR3: CASSTPFDRGRNSLDWSPLHF. The CDR3 nucleotides read TGTGCCAGCAGCACACCTTTCGACAGGGGGCGCAATTCGCTCGATTGGTCACCCCTCCACTTT. The chain employs TRBV7-3 and TRBJ1-6, with TRBD1 identical over 10 bases. In germline, CDR1 is SGHTA, CDR2 FQGTGA. CDR3 length equals 21 residues. J lost 10 bases, V lost 5 bases, and 26 bases had no gene match.

The chain recombines TRBV29-1 with TRBJ1-2, with 7 bases that match TRBD1. V lost 0 bases, J lost 5 bases, and 9 bases stayed unmatched. The CDR3 has 15 residues. Germline V CDR1 and CDR2: SQVTM, ANQGSEA. CDR3 region: CSVEEISGRGYGYTF. CDR3 DNA sequence: TGCAGCGTTGAAGAGATTAGTGGCAGGGGGTATGGCTACACCTTC. The full variable domain, in which reference TRBV29-1 and TRBJ1-2 provide the parts outside the CDR3, is SAVISQKPSRDICQRGTSLTIQCQVDSQVTMMFWYRQQPGQSLTLIATANQGSEATYESGFVIDKFPISRPNLTFSTLTVSNMSPEDSSIYLCSVEEISGRGYGYTFGSGTRLTVV.

In this sample, this clonotype turned up many times. The rearrangement uses TRBV10-3 and TRBJ2-7; a weak D match, TRBD1 (6 bases). CDR1 is ENHRY, CDR2 SYGVKD, per germline. Between the trimmed V and J ends, which lost 6 bases and 0 bases, there was a span of 12 bases. CDR3 size: 14 residues. CDR3 in DNA: TGTGCCATCAGGGCCAGGGACATCTCCTACGAGCAGTACTTC. It yields the protein CAIRARDISYEQYF.

The J gene is TRBJ2-1, the V gene TRBV18; TRBD2 aligns across 13 bases. The ends lost 5 bases at V and 8 bases at J; junction bases unmatched: 6. Germline lookup yields CDR1 KGHSH and CDR2 LQKENI. The CDR3 has 15 residues. CDR3 sequence reads: CASSGLAGDIHEQFF. The CDR3, as DNA: TGTGCCAGCTCAGGACTAGCGGGAGATATCCATGAGCAGTTCTTC.

The chain has TRBV12-3 or TRBV12-4 and TRBJ2-2, with D possibly called TRBD1 or TRBD2 (5 bases each). Trimming stripped 3 bases from V and 1 base from J, with 12 bases between. This CDR3 has 16 residues. The CDR3 protein is CASSLGEWLNTGELFF. CDR3 in DNA: TGTGCCAGCAGTTTGGGGGAGTGGTTGAACACCGGGGAGCTGTTTTTT.